The clone carrying this T cell receptor (beta chain) was detected a few times. As yet, its antigen is unknown. The V gene's germline CDR1 is KGHSH and CDR2 LQKENI. The CDR3 is 15 amino acids. V lost 1 base, J lost 0 bases, and 7 bases lay in between. The sample belongs to a study of CD8 T cells in ankylosing spondylitis. TCRdb reprocessed the 5' RACE reads via MiXCR and lists one record per CDR3 protein. The sample includes hundreds of thousands of distinct CDR3 sequences, roughly 10% seen only once; the top ten take about 0.49%. Findings and caveats of the study: Earlier authors reported some of these motif variants in reactive arthritis synovial fluid and blood. Reported data indicate significant enrichment of disease-linked clones within matched ankylosing spondylitis synovial fluid. Seemingly distinctive of ankylosing spondylitis blood was a TCR beta motif formed by eight highly homologous variants.

V usage is TRBV18 and J usage is TRBJ1-3; tentative D call: TRBD1 (6 bases). The sequencing sample was made of blood, either unsorted or a sorted T cell fraction (not recorded which). This sequence originates from a male donor with ankylosing spondylitis. The DNA of the CDR3 is TGTGCCAGCTCACCACGGACAGTCTCTGGAAACACCATATATTTT. This gives the protein CASSPRTVSGNTIYF.